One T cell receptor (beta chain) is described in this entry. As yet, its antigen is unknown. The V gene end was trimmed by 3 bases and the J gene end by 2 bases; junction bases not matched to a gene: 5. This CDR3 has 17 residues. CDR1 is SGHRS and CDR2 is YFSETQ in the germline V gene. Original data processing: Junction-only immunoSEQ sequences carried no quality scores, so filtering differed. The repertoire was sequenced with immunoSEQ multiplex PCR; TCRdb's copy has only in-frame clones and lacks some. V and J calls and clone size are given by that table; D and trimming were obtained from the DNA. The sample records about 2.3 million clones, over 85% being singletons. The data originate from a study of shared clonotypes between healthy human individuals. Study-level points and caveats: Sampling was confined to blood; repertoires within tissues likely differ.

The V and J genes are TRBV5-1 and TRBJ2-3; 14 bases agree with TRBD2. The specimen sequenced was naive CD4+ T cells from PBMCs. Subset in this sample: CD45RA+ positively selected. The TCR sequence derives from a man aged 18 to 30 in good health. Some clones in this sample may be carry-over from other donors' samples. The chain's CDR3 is CASSSRLAGGYTDTQYF. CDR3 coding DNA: TGCGCCAGCAGCTCTCGACTAGCGGGAGGGTACACAGATACGCAGTATTTT.